A selection of T cell receptor beta chains follows, all from one sample in a study of blood T cells in healthy people across ages. MiXCR was run by TCRdb on the 5' RACE reads, yielding one entry per CDR3 protein. There are over 1,200,000 distinct CDR3 sequences in the sample; approximately 60% occur only once, and over 6.5% lies in the top ten. Source material: blood. The receptors derive from a man aged 18 to 35 in good health. The CDR3 runs from the conserved cysteine through the conserved F or W. A D gene is named only where the DNA matches it firmly. Not all rows give a size; the values are once, few, many and, for expanded clones, a class.

j_call: TRBJ2-5; clone_size: -; v_call: TRBV25-1; d_call: -; cdr3_length: 11; cdr3_nt: TGTGCCAGCTGTGAGGGTCAGACCCAGTACTTC; cdr3_aa: CASCEGQTQYF
j_call: TRBJ2-7; clone_size: -; v_call: TRBV10-3; d_call: TRBD2; cdr3_length: 15; cdr3_nt: TGTGCCACGTTTGAGAGGATAAACGGGGGGTACGAGCAGTACTTC; cdr3_aa: CATFERINGGYEQYF
j_call: TRBJ1-2; clone_size: few; v_call: TRBV6-5; d_call: TRBD1; cdr3_length: 13; cdr3_nt: TGTGCCAGCAGGGGACAGGGGAGCTATGGCTACACCTTC; cdr3_aa: CASRGQGSYGYTF
j_call: TRBJ2-7; clone_size: few; v_call: TRBV15; d_call: TRBD2; cdr3_length: 13; cdr3_nt: TGTGCCACCAAGGGCGGGAGTTTCTACGAGCAGTACTTC; cdr3_aa: CATKGGSFYEQYF
j_call: TRBJ1-2; clone_size: few; v_call: TRBV20-1; d_call: -; cdr3_length: 11; cdr3_nt: TGCAGTGCTAGCCCTGGCCTTGGCTACACCTTC; cdr3_aa: CSASPGLGYTF
j_call: TRBJ2-4; clone_size: -; v_call: TRBV6-1; d_call: -; cdr3_length: 19; cdr3_nt: TGTGCCAGCAGACCTCCTCCGGCATTAAAAGACTGGACCAAAAACATTCAGTACTTC; cdr3_aa: CASRPPPALKDWTKNIQYF
j_call: TRBJ2-7; clone_size: few; v_call: TRBV3-1; d_call: TRBD2; cdr3_length: 13; cdr3_nt: TGTGCCAGCAGCCAAGCGGGAGGGGGGGAGCAGTACTTC; cdr3_aa: CASSQAGGGEQYF
j_call: TRBJ2-5; clone_size: few; v_call: TRBV20-1; d_call: -; cdr3_length: 14; cdr3_nt: TGCAGTGCTAGAGAGGGAGGCCCTACCGGGGAGCAGTACTTC; cdr3_aa: CSAREGGPTGEQYF
j_call: TRBJ2-5; clone_size: -; v_call: TRBV7-9; d_call: -; cdr3_length: 13; cdr3_nt: TGTGCCAGCAACCGACAGACCCAAGAGACCCAGTACTTC; cdr3_aa: CASNRQTQETQYF
j_call: TRBJ2-6; clone_size: few; v_call: TRBV4-2; d_call: -; cdr3_length: 16; cdr3_nt: TGTGCCTATAGGGGATACCAGGGCTCTGGGGCCAACGTCCTGACTTTC; cdr3_aa: CAYRGYQGSGANVLTF
j_call: TRBJ1-5; clone_size: -; v_call: TRBV10-3; d_call: -; cdr3_length: 13; cdr3_nt: TGTGCCATCAACCAACTCCAGGGTCAGCCCCAGCATTTT; cdr3_aa: CAINQLQGQPQHF
j_call: TRBJ1-5; clone_size: -; v_call: TRBV7-2; d_call: -; cdr3_length: 16; cdr3_nt: TGTGCCAGCAGCTGGGCGGGGGACGCTAGCAATCAGCCCCAGCATTTT; cdr3_aa: CASSWAGDASNQPQHF
j_call: TRBJ2-7; clone_size: -; v_call: TRBV5-1; d_call: -; cdr3_length: 12; cdr3_nt: TGCGCCAGCAACGGGGAATCCTACGAGCAGTACTTC; cdr3_aa: CASNGESYEQYF
j_call: TRBJ2-1; clone_size: -; v_call: TRBV28; d_call: TRBD2; cdr3_length: 16; cdr3_nt: TGTGCCAGCAGTACCTCCCTAGCGGTAGTCTACAATGAGCAGTTCTTC; cdr3_aa: CASSTSLAVVYNEQFF
j_call: TRBJ1-5; clone_size: -; v_call: TRBV3-1; d_call: -; cdr3_length: 15; cdr3_nt: TGTGCCAGCAGCCAAATATGGGAGTTAGATCAGCCCCAGCATTTT; cdr3_aa: CASSQIWELDQPQHF
j_call: TRBJ2-5; clone_size: -; v_call: TRBV4-3; d_call: -; cdr3_length: 15; cdr3_nt: TGCGCCAGCAGCCAACAAGCGCTGGCTGGGGAGACCCAGTACTTC; cdr3_aa: CASSQQALAGETQYF